This is a list of T cell receptor beta chains from one sample in a study of blood T cell repertoires in COVID-19. The protocol was immunoSEQ multiplex PCR, while the TCRdb copy is restricted to in-frame clones and leaves out a portion. This table has 90,000 to 150,000 clones, roughly 83% appearing once. What was sequenced was peripheral blood. These receptors all stem from an elderly woman with acute or convalescent COVID-19. Both conserved end residues are part of each CDR3. D genes are given only for firm matches. Some rows have no size entry. The others give once, few or many, or a class for an expanded clone.

>NA|TRBD1|TRBV4-3|TRBJ2-1
CASSSRFPGQGRYEQFF
TGCGCCAGCAGCTCACGATTTCCGGGACAGGGTAGATATGAGCAGTTCTTC
>once|NA|TRBV19|TRBJ1-5
CASSIADISRQPQHF
TGTGCCAGTAGTATCGCGGACATCTCTCGGCAGCCCCAGCATTTT
>NA|NA|TRBV6-5|TRBJ1-1
CASRTNTEAFF
TGTGCCAGCAGGACAAACACTGAAGCTTTCTTT
>NA|TRBD2|TRBV5-5|TRBJ2-3
CASSLTRTSGADTQYF
TGTGCCAGCAGCTTGACCCGGACTAGCGGGGCAGATACGCAGTATTTT
>NA|NA|TRBV19|TRBJ1-2
CASSMGHYGYTF
TGTGCCAGTAGTATGGGGCACTATGGCTACACCTTC
>NA|NA|TRBV7-3|TRBJ2-2
CASSFGSGYTGELFF
TGTGCCAGCAGTTTCGGATCAGGGTACACCGGGGAGCTGTTTTTT
>once|TRBD2|TRBV5-1|TRBJ2-5
CASSLGLAGLQETQYF
TGCGCCAGCAGCTTGGGGCTAGCGGGACTCCAAGAGACCCAGTACTTC
>NA|NA|TRBV19|TRBJ2-5
CASSIGQGGTQYF
TGTGCCAGTAGTATAGGGCAGGGGGGGACCCAGTACTTC
>NA|TRBD2|TRBV5-1|TRBJ2-1
CASSLELAGGSYNEQFF
TGCGCCAGCAGCTTGGAACTAGCGGGAGGCTCCTACAATGAGCAGTTCTTC
>NA|NA|TRBV7-2|TRBJ2-3
CASSGHLTDTQYF
TGTGCCAGCAGCGGACACCTCACAGATACGCAGTATTTT
>few|NA|TRBV27|TRBJ2-3
CASSLRRPSTDTQYF
TGTGCCAGCAGTTTAAGGAGGCCAAGCACAGATACGCAGTATTTT
>NA|TRBD1|TRBV19|TRBJ2-5
CASSMGQREGTQYF
TGTGCCAGTAGTATGGGACAGAGAGAAGGGACCCAGTACTTC
>NA|TRBD1|TRBV5-1|TRBJ2-2
CASSLRQGAGELFF
TGCGCCAGCAGCTTACGACAGGGCGCCGGGGAGCTGTTTTTT
>NA|NA|TRBV6-1|TRBJ2-1
CASSEARGGRSYNEQFF
TGTGCCAGCAGTGAGGCGCGCGGAGGCAGATCCTACAATGAGCAGTTCTTC
>NA|NA|TRBV28|TRBJ2-1
CASSSLGARDTYNEQFF
TGTGCCAGCAGTTCACTCGGAGCTCGGGACACTTACAATGAGCAGTTCTTC
>few|TRBD2|TRBV5-8|TRBJ2-3
CASSGGLFTDTQYF
TGTGCCAGCAGCGGGGGACTATTCACAGATACGCAGTATTTT
>NA|NA|TRBV7-2|TRBJ1-2
CASSPSPREGYTF
TGTGCCAGCAGCCCCTCGCCCCGGGAAGGCTACACCTTC
>NA|NA|TRBV6-1|TRBJ2-1
CASSDRYNEQFF
TGTGCCAGCAGTGACAGGTACAATGAGCAGTTCTTC
>few|NA|TRBV30|TRBJ2-7
CAWSTGTYEQYF
TGTGCCTGGAGTACAGGGACCTACGAGCAGTACTTC
>NA|NA|TRBV6-2/TRBV6-3|TRBJ2-1
CASIPHSSYNEQFF
TGTGCCAGCATCCCCCATAGCTCCTACAATGAGCAGTTCTTC
>NA|TRBD1|TRBV30|TRBJ1-4
CAWTPGGAREKLFF
TGTGCCTGGACCCCAGGGGGCGCGAGGGAAAAACTGTTTTTT
>NA|NA|TRBV28|TRBJ2-1
CASTSSYNEQFF
TGTGCCAGCACCAGCTCCTACAATGAGCAGTTCTTC
>NA|TRBD1|TRBV27|TRBJ1-2
CASSLRQGAGYGYTF
TGTGCCAGCAGTTTAAGGCAGGGGGCGGGTTATGGCTACACCTTC
>NA|NA|TRBV5-1|TRBJ1-1
CASSSTGTLNTEAFF
TGCGCCAGCAGCTCTACCGGGACTCTGAACACTGAAGCTTTCTTT
>NA|NA|TRBV20-1|TRBJ2-7
CSAVGGYEQYF
TGCAGTGCGGTGGGGGGATACGAGCAGTACTTC
>few|NA|TRBV6-1|TRBJ2-2
CASSEQQHTGELFF
TGTGCCAGCAGTGAACAACAGCACACCGGGGAGCTGTTTTTT
>NA|NA|TRBV10-3|TRBJ2-7
CAISELGEGGEQYF
TGTGCCATCAGTGAGTTAGGTGAAGGGGGCGAGCAGTACTTC
>NA|TRBD1|TRBV3-1/TRBV3-2|TRBJ1-2
CASSQEMSDRDNYGYTF
TGTGCCAGCAGCCAAGAAATGTCGGACAGGGATAACTATGGCTACACCTTC
>NA|TRBD1|TRBV29-1|TRBJ1-2
CSVAVPGQGRQYGYTF
TGCAGCGTTGCGGTCCCGGGACAGGGTAGACAGTATGGCTACACCTTC
>NA|TRBD1|TRBV2|TRBJ1-1
CASRVGQSHTEAFF
TGTGCCAGCAGGGTGGGACAGTCCCACACTGAAGCTTTCTTT
>NA|NA|TRBV2|TRBJ1-1
CASSRALNTEAFF
TGTGCCAGCAGCAGGGCCTTGAACACTGAAGCTTTCTTT
>NA|TRBD1|TRBV28|TRBJ1-2
CASSSGGYGYTF
TGTGCCAGCAGTTCAGGGGGCTATGGCTACACCTTC
>NA|TRBD1|TRBV27|TRBJ2-2
CASSFSGGGGELFF
TGTGCCAGCAGTTTTTCAGGGGGCGGCGGGGAGCTGTTTTTT
>NA|TRBD1|TRBV7-9|TRBJ2-5
CASSSQTGGGETQYF
TGTGCCAGCAGCTCTCAAACAGGGGGAGGCGAGACCCAGTACTTC
>NA|TRBD1|TRBV2|TRBJ2-5
CASSERQGARETQYF
TGTGCCAGCAGTGAGCGGCAGGGGGCCCGCGAGACCCAGTACTTC
>NA|TRBD2|TRBV28|TRBJ2-5
CASSGPGRAFQETQYF
TGTGCCAGCAGTGGGCCCGGGAGGGCTTTCCAAGAGACCCAGTACTTC
>NA|TRBD1|TRBV3-1/TRBV3-2|TRBJ2-7
CASRGGTGRAYEQYF
TGTGCCAGTAGGGGGGGGACAGGGCGAGCCTACGAGCAGTACTTC
>NA|NA|TRBV7-2|TRBJ2-7
CASSLDLGGANEQYF
TGTGCCAGCAGCTTAGATCTTGGGGGGGCTAACGAGCAGTACTTC
>NA|TRBD1|TRBV10-3|TRBJ2-7
CAISRTGGDEQYF
TGTGCCATCAGCCGGACAGGGGGCGATGAGCAGTACTTC
>NA|NA|TRBV6-5|TRBJ2-1
CASSLTGLTGREQFF
TGTGCCAGCAGTCTAACGGGACTGACGGGGAGAGAGCAGTTCTTC